Each of the 6 T cell receptor beta chains below was sequenced from the same sample in a study of shared clonotypes between healthy human individuals. Positively selected for CCR7, the CD45RO-negative cells used as naive CD8 cells excluded terminally differentiated effector memory CD45RA+ cells. This table comes from immunoSEQ multiplex PCR, and its TCRdb copy is limited to in-frame clones, with some not included. Among about 2,200,000 clones listed, just over 90% were seen once. The specimen sequenced was naive CD8+ T cells from PBMCs. The receptors come from a man between 18 and 29 years old in good health. Some clones in this sample may be carry-over from other donors' samples.

The rearrangement links TRBV11-2 to TRBJ1-2; a weak D match, TRBD1 (6 bases). The CDR3 runs to 13 residues. Trimming left V 5 bases short and J 8 bases short, with 15 bases between. Germline V gives CDR1 SGHAT, CDR2 FQNNGV. The chain's CDR3 is CASSRTGPNGYTF. For the CDR3, the DNA is TGTGCCAGCAGCCGTACAGGGCCGAACGGCTACACCTTC.

CDR3 amino acids: CASSLVLAGGSEQYF. In DNA form, the CDR3 reads TGTGCCAGCAGCTTAGTTCTAGCGGGAGGGTCCGAGCAGTACTTC. The rearrangement joins TRBV11-2 to TRBJ2-7, with 12 nucleotides matching TRBD2. The germline CDR1 and CDR2 sequences are SGHAT and FQNNGV. Trimming at V came to 1 base and at J to 6 bases, leaving 4 bases not matched to a gene. The CDR3 consists of 15 residues.

In the case of this clone: The same CDR3 can be traced to other DNA sequences in this sample. The V and J genes are TRBV28 and TRBJ2-1; D is undetermined. Trimming removed 2 bases at V and 3 bases at J, with 5 bases between. Germline loops: CDR1 MDHEN, CDR2 SYDVKM. The CDR3 loop spans 13 amino acids. The CDR3 loop is CASSLSNYNEQFF. CDR3 coding DNA: TGTGCCAGCAGTTTAAGTAACTACAATGAGCAGTTCTTC. Together with reference TRBV28 and TRBJ2-1, the CDR3 gives the full variable domain: DVKVTQSSRYLVKRTGEKVFLECVQDMDHENMFWYRQDPGLGLRLIYFSYDVKMKEKGDIPEGYSVSREKKERFSLILESASTNQTSMYLCASSLSNYNEQFFGPGTRLTVL.

The CDR3 DNA follows: TGTGCCACCGCCGGGGTGAACACCGGGGAGCTGTTTTTT. It codes for CATAGVNTGELFF. The chain couples TRBV14 to TRBJ2-2; tentative D call: TRBD2 (5 bases). Germline V gene data show CDR1 as SGHDN and CDR2 as FVKESK. V shed 10 bases and J shed 1 base, with 10 bases lying between them. The CDR3 covers 13 residues.

This clone appeared once. Other DNA sequences of this sample code for an identical CDR3. The chain employs TRBV4-1 and TRBJ2-1; D may be TRBD1 (5 bases). V was shortened by 3 bases and J by 5 bases, with 5 bases between the two germline ends. The germline V gene encodes CDR1 MGHRA and CDR2 YSYEKL. The CDR3 is made up of 12 amino acids. The CDR3 DNA reads as TGCGCCAGCAGCCAGGACAACAATGAGCAGTTCTTC. It translates to CASSQDNNEQFF.

The chain carries TRBV19 and TRBJ2-5, with TRBD2 matching over 7 bases. The J segment lost 2 bases and the V segment lost 9 bases, leaving 9 bases of the junction unmatched. This CDR3 has 14 amino acids. Germline assignment: CDR1 LNHDA and CDR2 SQIVND (reference sequence). In nucleotides, the CDR3 is TGTGCCAGAAACGCGGGAGACCCGCAAGAGACCCAGTACTTC. Its protein product is CARNAGDPQETQYF. The variable domain in full, completed from reference TRBV19 and TRBJ2-5, reads DGGITQSPKYLFRKEGQNVTLSCEQNLNHDAMYWYRQDPGQGLRLIYYSQIVNDFQKGDIAEGYSVSREKKESFPLTVTSAQKNPTAFYLCARNAGDPQETQYFGPGTRLLVL.